Shown below are 7 T cell receptor beta chains from a single sample sequenced in a study of blood T cell repertoires in COVID-19. Repertoires were generated with immunoSEQ multiplex PCR, while TCRdb's copy carries only in-frame clones and drops some. This table holds 150,000 to 200,000 clones, roughly four fifths found once. The sequenced sample consisted of peripheral blood. These receptors were collected from a man aged 60-69 years with active or convalescent COVID-19.

V and J are TRBV6-5 and TRBJ2-7; D not resolved. V was pared by 6 bases and J by 6 bases, with 12 bases between. Per the germline V gene, CDR1 is MNHEY and CDR2 is SVGAGI. This CDR3 comprises 12 residues. CDR3 in amino acids: CASRNRIFEQYF. CDR3 nucleotide sequence: TGTGCCAGCAGGAACAGAATCTTCGAGCAGTACTTC.

This clone was counted between two and nine times. V and J are TRBV27 and TRBJ1-2; 7 positions match TRBD1. Trimming removed 6 bases from V and 0 bases from J; junction bases left unmatched: 4. The CDR3 length is 14 residues. Germline V gene data show CDR1 as MNHEY and CDR2 as SMNVEV (reference sequence). The CDR3 sequence: CASRPGQSNYGYTF. CDR3 sequence (DNA): TGTGCCAGCAGGCCGGGACAGTCTAACTATGGCTACACCTTC.

The J gene is TRBJ2-6, the V gene TRBV12-3 or TRBV12-4; no definite D call. The V and J ends lost 7 bases and 1 base respectively, with 2 bases between them. The CDR3 has 12 residues. The CDR3 bases are TGTGCCAGCACATCTGGGGCCAACGTCCTGACTTTC. It encodes CASTSGANVLTF.

The chain has TRBV6-5 and TRBJ2-7; possibly TRBD1 for D (6 bases). CDR3 length equals 13 residues. Looked up from germline, CDR1 is MNHEY and CDR2 is SVGAGI. Trimming removed 10 bases from V and 2 bases from J, with 15 bases in between. As DNA, the CDR3 is TGTGCCACTAATCGGGACAAGACCTACGAGCAGTACTTC. This translates into CATNRDKTYEQYF.

The genes are TRBV4-1 and TRBJ2-7; a possible D gene is TRBD2 (5 bases). Germline V lookup: CDR1 MGHRA, CDR2 YSYEKL. The CDR3 is 16 residues long. Trimming shortened V by 0 bases and J by 4 bases, and 16 bases separated the two germline ends. The CDR3 nucleotides are TGCGCCAGCAGCCAAGACGCCCTAGCTCTCCTGTACGAGCAGTACTTC. This sequence encodes CASSQDALALLYEQYF.

The chain has TRBV9 and TRBJ2-5; D not resolved. The CDR3 is 13 amino acids. The ends were cut back, 0 bases at V and 4 bases at J, with 7 bases in the middle. Germline CDR1 and CDR2: SGDLS and YYNGEE. The CDR3, as DNA: TGTGCCAGCAGCGTAGACCCAGGAGAGACCCAGTACTTC. It encodes CASSVDPGETQYF.

This chain uses TRBV19 with TRBJ2-6; a weak D match, TRBD2 (5 bases). Trimming cost V 0 bases and J 7 bases, with 10 bases left between them. CDR1 is LNHDA and CDR2 is SQIVND in the germline V gene (reference sequence). This CDR3 contains 15 residues. The CDR3 DNA is TGTGCCAGTAGTATAGATCAAGGAGGCGCCAACGTCCTGACTTTC. As protein: CASSIDQGGANVLTF.